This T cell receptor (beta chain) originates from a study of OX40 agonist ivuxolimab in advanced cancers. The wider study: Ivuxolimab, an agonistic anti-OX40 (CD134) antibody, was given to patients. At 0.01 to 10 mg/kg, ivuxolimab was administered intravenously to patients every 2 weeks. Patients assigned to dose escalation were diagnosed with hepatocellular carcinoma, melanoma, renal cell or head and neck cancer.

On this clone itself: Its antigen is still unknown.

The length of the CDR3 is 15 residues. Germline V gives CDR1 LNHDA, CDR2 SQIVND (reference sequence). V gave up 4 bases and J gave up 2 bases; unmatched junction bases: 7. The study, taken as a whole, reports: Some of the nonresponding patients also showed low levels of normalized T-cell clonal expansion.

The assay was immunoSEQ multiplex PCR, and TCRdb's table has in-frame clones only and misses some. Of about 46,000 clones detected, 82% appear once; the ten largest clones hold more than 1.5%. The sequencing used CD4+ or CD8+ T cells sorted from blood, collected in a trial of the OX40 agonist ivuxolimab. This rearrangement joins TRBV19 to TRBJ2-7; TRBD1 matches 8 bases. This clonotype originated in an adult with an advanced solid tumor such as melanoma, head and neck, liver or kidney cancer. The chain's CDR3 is CASSTGTGQAYEQYF. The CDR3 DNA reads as TGTGCCAGTAGTACCGGGACAGGCCAGGCCTACGAGCAGTACTTC. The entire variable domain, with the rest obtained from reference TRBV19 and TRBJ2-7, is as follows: DGGITQSPKYLFRKEGQNVTLSCEQNLNHDAMYWYRQDPGQGLRLIYYSQIVNDFQKGDIAEGYSVSREKKESFPLTVTSAQKNPTAFYLCASSTGTGQAYEQYFGPGTRLTVT.